A single sample is the source of the 6 T cell receptor beta chains below, sequenced in a study of regulatory T cells in long-lasting Graves disease. Regarding time point: newly diagnosed GD, antithyroid drugs for less than 3 months. The TCR library used RNA extracted from PBMCs. Assembly of TCR beta libraries relied on iRepertoire HTBI primers together with Arm-PCR of CDR3 regions. TCRdb called the multiplex PCR reads again in MiXCR, with one record for every CDR3 protein. Altogether over 350,000 distinct CDR3 sequences are present, 14% being singletons, with the ten largest covering under 20%. The same specimen was also included in a second study, on T cells in Graves' hyperthyroidism and ophthalmopathy.

The material was peripheral blood mononuclear cells (PBMCs), obtained at new diagnosis, from a patient treated with antithyroid drugs. These receptors all come from a woman in her forties or fifties with Graves disease.

This sequence joins TRBV7-6 and TRBJ2-3; D may be TRBD1 (5 bases). The CDR3 spans 16 residues. Trimming removed 1 base at V and 2 bases at J, with 13 bases between. Germline loops: CDR1 SGHVS, CDR2 FNYEAQ. The CDR3 DNA follows: TGTGCCAGCAGCTTAGGGGGCCAAGCGCCCACAGATACGCAGTATTTT. It yields the protein CASSLGGQAPTDTQYF. Supplemented by reference TRBV7-6 and TRBJ2-3, the full variable domain reads GAGVSQSPRYKVTKRGQDVALRCDPISGHVSLYWYRQALGQGPEFLTYFNYEAQQDKSGLPNDRFSAERPEGSISTLTIQRTEQRDSAMYRCASSLGGQAPTDTQYFGPGTRLTVL.

This clonotype has just a few counts. The chain uses TRBV28 and TRBJ1-4; D perhaps matches TRBD1 (6 bases). V lost 2 bases, J lost 0 bases, and 7 bases lay in between. The CDR3 is made up of 15 amino acids. Looked up from germline, CDR1 is MDHEN and CDR2 is SYDVKM. The DNA of the CDR3 is TGTGCCAGCAGTTTAAAGGGGGCAACTAATGAAAAACTGTTTTTT. It specifies CASSLKGATNEKLFF.

The chain recombines TRBV12-3 or TRBV12-4 with TRBJ1-2, with D uncertain. The CDR3 covers 14 residues. V was trimmed by 3 bases and J by 2 bases, leaving 10 bases between them. DNA for the CDR3: TGTGCCAGCAGTTTCGGGATTTCAAACTATGGCTACACCTTC. This codes for CASSFGISNYGYTF.

On this clonotype itself: Germline is not matched at one junction end, which may reflect a read error. The chain uses TRBV4-1 and TRBJ2-5; 14 nucleotides agree with TRBD2. The length of the CDR3 is 16 residues. Germline CDR1 is MGHRA and CDR2 is YSYEKL. The CDR3 loop is CASSNTLTSGRETQYF. The CDR3 DNA reads as TGCGCCAGCAGCAATACCTTGACTAGCGGGAGGGAGACTCAGTACTTC.

The chain combines TRBV7-2 with TRBJ2-1; 15 positions match TRBD2. V dropped 4 bases and J dropped 10; count of bases not matched to a gene: 11. The CDR3 contains 17 residues. Germline-derived CDR1 and CDR2 are SGHTA and FQGNSA. The CDR3 region has the DNA TGTGCCAGCAGCTCGGCCGGGACTAGCGGGAGGCCGAAGGAGCAGTTCTTC. As protein: CASSSAGTSGRPKEQFF.

This clonotype was seen at least ten times. The chain joins TRBV27 to TRBJ2-7; D may be TRBD1 or TRBD2 (6 bases each). The V end was cut by 0 bases, the J end by 4 bases, with 25 bases between. The CDR3 totals 19 residues. Germline V gene sequence: CDR1 MNHEY, CDR2 SMNVEV (reference sequence). CDR3 DNA: TGTGCCAGCAGTTTATCGTACGGGGGTTGGCCAGGGGCGAGGTACGAGCAGTACTTC. Translating gives CASSLSYGGWPGARYEQYF.